The source of this T cell receptor beta chain is a study of spatial heterogeneity in lung cancer (dated by TCRdb to the late 2010s). Study-wide context: Beta-chain transcripts were consistently detected in greater numbers than alpha-chain transcripts, which likely reflects a higher abundance of beta-chain transcripts. In tumor regions, TCR transcript counts showed a strong correlation with a T cell transcriptional module score derived from matched bulk RNA-seq. In the raw uncorrected reads, each unique combination of TCR and UMI appeared on average more than ten times. In non-small cell lung cancer, the study quantitatively compared TCR alpha and beta repertoires across several tumor regions, matched nontumor lung, and blood. Nonsynonymous mutation counts, determined by whole-exome sequencing of tumor tissue, were related to TCR repertoire features. Both alpha and beta chains were TCR-sequenced in hundreds of tumor regions, approximately 67 matched nontumor lung samples and more than 50 PBMC samples obtained at surgery. The research as a whole found: TCR-seq coverage of tumor T cells was estimated to be only approximately 7% for alpha chains and approximately 12% for beta chains. The number of expanded intratumoral alpha and beta TCRs correlated with the tumor nonsynonymous mutation count. Confirming at a functional level the hypothesis that regional TCRs recognize regional mutations was considered to require additional single-cell paired TCR alpha and beta sequencing. Counts of ubiquitous and regional expanded TCRs correlated with counts of ubiquitous and regional nonsynonymous mutations, respectively.

Library creation used 5' RACE. The data were produced on a NextSeq 500. To allow correction of PCR and sequencing errors, the TCR library protocol tagged every TCR cDNA molecule with a unique molecular identifier. As for the original processing: TCR identification, UMI-based error correction and CDR3 extraction were performed with Decombinator tools. Expanded TCRs were defined as those above a frequency of 2 per 1,000, corresponding to the top 1% of the tumor frequency distribution. Expanded tumor TCRs were classed as regional if statistically deemed absent (corrected P<0.05) from at least one tumor region, otherwise ubiquitous. Renyi diversity was computed with the R vegan package after each repertoire had been subsampled 100 times to 5,000 TCRs. CDR3 similarity networks were built from amino acid triplet string-kernel similarity, with CDR3s being connected when pairwise similarity was above 0.82. TCRdb reprocessing: public reads trimmed at Q25 with fastp, clones called with MiXCR, in-frame beta chains kept. For every CDR3 protein sequence, its rows merge into one entry that carries the most common genes and DNA. TCRdb's processing, not the study's, gives the V and J calls here. Within this sample are fewer than 7,500 distinct CDR3 sequences, with 26% of them counted one time only. The ten largest clones represent 20% to 25% of the sample.

For this clonotype: Which antigen it targets is not known. Base-call qualities are not available, and no considerably larger clone is one nucleotide away.

The sample's time point label, in plain terms: sample taken at primary tumor resection. The donors were fewer than 90 patients from the lung TRACERx cohort who had early-stage, untreated non-small cell lung cancer. TCR sequencing used whole RNA extracted from tumor and nontumor lung tissue, or from cryopreserved PBMC samples, without cell sorting. Patients were selected for TCR sequencing only if sufficient RNA was available from at least two tumor regions. Before being selected, tumor and adjacent nontumor lung specimens were reviewed by a lung pathologist. The TCR comes from a male donor with early-stage non-small cell lung cancer. The input for sequencing was lung tumor tissue, taken at surgery.

The nucleotide sequence is TGCAGCGTCCGGTGGGCAGGCTCCTACAATGAGCAGTTCTTC. Translated, this gives CSVRWAGSYNEQFF. The chain links TRBV29-1 with TRBJ2-1; no D gene can be assigned with confidence. Taken from the germline V gene, the CDR1 and CDR2 loops are SQVTM and ANQGSEA. The CDR3 runs 14 residues from the cysteine to the phenylalanine. Of all the DNA, just the CDR3 is kept, 42 bases in frame from base 1. The V end loses 6 bases and the J end loses 0 bases, and a stretch of 12 bases separates them.